A selection of T cell receptor beta chains follows, all from one sample in a study of T cell responses to AZD1222 COVID-19 vaccine. Profiling relied on immunoSEQ multiplex PCR, and the TCRdb table lists in-frame clones only, not all of them. Of 95,000 to 130,000 clones listed, less than 90% are singletons. The specimen was peripheral blood, collected on day 0 of AZD1222 vaccination. The receptors originated from an adult in good health. The CDR3 runs from the conserved cysteine through the conserved F or W. D genes are given only for firm matches. Not every row has a clone size; where given, it reads once, few, many or a size class.

v_gene,abundance,j_gene,d_gene,CDR3aa,CDR3nt
TRBV19,.,TRBJ2-1,TRBD1,CASSIIGGDEQFF,TGTGCCAGTAGTATAATAGGGGGCGATGAGCAGTTCTTC
TRBV27,.,TRBJ2-7,TRBD2,CASSLMDGGIEREGREQYF,TGTGCCAGCAGTTTAATGGACGGGGGCATCGAGCGGGAGGGCCGGGAGCAGTACTTC
TRBV29-1,.,TRBJ1-4,.,CSVESRGNEKLFF,TGCAGCGTTGAGTCGAGGGGGAATGAAAAACTGTTTTTT
TRBV7-6,.,TRBJ2-5,.,CASSPTRDKLQRETQYF,TGTGCCAGCAGCCCGACCCGGGACAAGCTACAGCGGGAGACCCAGTACTTC
TRBV6-2/TRBV6-3,.,TRBJ2-7,.,CASSYLDNPTDEQYF,TGTGCCAGCAGTTACTTGGACAATCCCACGGACGAGCAGTACTTC
TRBV5-1,.,TRBJ2-3,TRBD1,CASSRTGPDTQYF,TGCGCCAGCAGCCGGACAGGGCCAGATACGCAGTATTTT
TRBV30,.,TRBJ1-6,.,CAWRGMDPDPDNSPLHF,TGTGCCTGGAGAGGGATGGATCCGGACCCGGATAATTCACCCCTCCACTTT
TRBV27,.,TRBJ2-1,.,CASSLGNEQFF,TGTGCCAGCAGTTTGGGCAATGAGCAGTTCTTC
TRBV20-1,few,TRBJ2-7,.,CSASLAYEQYF,TGCAGTGCTAGTCTAGCCTACGAGCAGTACTTC
TRBV3-1/TRBV3-2,.,TRBJ2-1,.,CASSQDPRGSYNEQFF,TGTGCCAGCAGCCAAGATCCGAGGGGCTCCTACAATGAGCAGTTCTTC
TRBV28,.,TRBJ1-3,.,CASSSRGNTIYF,TGTGCCAGCTCATCGAGAGGAAACACCATATATTTT
TRBV5-4,.,TRBJ2-7,.,CASASGPKSSYEQYF,TGTGCCTCCGCTTCTGGGCCAAAGAGCTCCTACGAGCAGTACTTC
TRBV9,.,TRBJ1-2,.,CASSVAVGQNNYGYTF,TGTGCCAGCAGCGTAGCTGTAGGACAGAATAACTATGGCTACACCTTC
TRBV24-1,.,TRBJ2-1,TRBD2,CATSDLAGDNEQFF,TGTGCCACCAGTGATTTAGCGGGGGACAATGAGCAGTTCTTC
TRBV7-9,.,TRBJ1-2,.,CASSLELGAGYGYTF,TGTGCCAGCAGCTTAGAACTGGGGGCAGGCTATGGCTACACCTTC
TRBV7-2,.,TRBJ2-2,.,CASSSDSNTGELFF,TGTGCCAGCAGCTCGGACAGCAACACCGGGGAGCTGTTTTTT
TRBV13,.,TRBJ2-3,.,CASSPLKEVTDTQYF,TGTGCCAGCAGCCCCCTCAAGGAAGTCACAGATACGCAGTATTTT
TRBV5-5,.,TRBJ1-2,.,CASSSDRSGGYTF,TGTGCCAGCAGCTCAGACAGGTCGGGGGGCTACACCTTC
TRBV5-4,.,TRBJ1-1,TRBD1,CASSSRGQGTEAFF,TGTGCCAGCAGCTCAAGGGGGCAGGGGACTGAAGCTTTCTTT
TRBV29-1,once,TRBJ2-6,.,CSVDDHSGANVLTF,TGCAGCGTTGACGACCACTCTGGGGCCAACGTCCTGACTTTC
TRBV7-3,.,TRBJ2-7,TRBD1,CASSLRGDRGGEQYF,TGTGCCAGCAGCTTAAGAGGGGACAGGGGTGGAGAGCAGTACTTC
TRBV7-9,.,TRBJ2-4,.,CASSPRGNIQYF,TGTGCCAGCTCCCCGCGGGGAAACATTCAGTACTTC
TRBV7-9,.,TRBJ1-5,.,CASSLEGLGQPQHF,TGTGCCAGCAGCTTAGAAGGTTTGGGTCAGCCCCAGCATTTT
TRBV30,.,TRBJ2-3,.,CAWSASSTDTQYF,TGTGCCTGGAGTGCCTCTAGCACAGATACGCAGTATTTT
TRBV5-1,.,TRBJ2-2,.,CASSLGGNTGELFF,TGCGCCAGCAGCTTGGGGGGGAACACCGGGGAGCTGTTTTTT
TRBV24-1,.,TRBJ2-5,TRBD1,CATSEPGQGVETQYF,TGTGCCACCAGTGAACCGGGACAGGGAGTAGAGACCCAGTACTTC
TRBV2,.,TRBJ1-4,.,CAGSGNEKLFF,TGTGCCGGAAGTGGTAATGAAAAACTGTTTTTT
TRBV24-1,.,TRBJ2-7,TRBD2,CATSGSGTGYEQYF,TGTGCCACCAGCGGTAGCGGGACGGGGTACGAGCAGTACTTC
TRBV2,.,TRBJ1-3,.,CAREKKGRSGNTIYF,TGTGCCCGAGAAAAAAAGGGTCGCTCTGGAAACACCATATATTTT
TRBV28,.,TRBJ1-5,.,CASSFVTGSTQPQHF,TGTGCCAGCAGTTTTGTGACAGGATCTACCCAGCCCCAGCATTTT
TRBV9,once,TRBJ2-3,.,CASSRGDLRTDTQYF,TGTGCCAGCAGCAGGGGGGACTTGCGCACAGATACGCAGTATTTT
TRBV5-5,once,TRBJ1-2,TRBD1,CASIPMGDRLFYGYTF,TGTGCCAGCATCCCGATGGGGGACAGACTCTTCTATGGCTACACCTTC
TRBV4-1,.,TRBJ2-7,TRBD2,CASSQDRRLAGGEQYF,TGCGCCAGCAGCCAAGATAGGAGACTAGCGGGGGGCGAGCAGTACTTC
TRBV30,medium-sized,TRBJ1-6,.,CAWSLTSGPQPLHF,TGTGCCTGGAGTTTAACCTCCGGGCCTCAACCCCTCCACTTT
TRBV7-2,.,TRBJ2-2,.,CASSLDSLHTGELFF,TGTGCCAGCAGCTTAGACAGTCTCCACACCGGGGAGCTGTTTTTT
TRBV30,.,TRBJ1-4,TRBD1,CAWAAGGNEKLFF,TGTGCCTGGGCCGCAGGGGGGAATGAAAAACTGTTTTTT
TRBV5-1,.,TRBJ1-2,.,CASSAGTVNYGYTF,TGCGCCAGCAGCGCAGGGACGGTTAACTATGGCTACACCTTC
TRBV27,.,TRBJ1-4,.,CAEGGGEKLFF,TGTGCCGAGGGGGGGGGTGAAAAACTGTTTTTT
TRBV3-1/TRBV3-2,.,TRBJ2-3,.,CASSRQSWGDTQYF,TGTGCCAGCAGCCGGCAAAGTTGGGGCGATACGCAGTATTTT
TRBV28,.,TRBJ2-5,TRBD2,CASSFQRGGKETQYF,TGTGCCAGCAGTTTCCAGCGGGGGGGCAAAGAGACCCAGTACTTC
TRBV7-9,.,TRBJ2-3,.,CASSLAGRINEQYF,TGTGCCAGCAGCTTAGCCGGGCGGATTAATGAGCAGTATTTT
TRBV12-2,.,TRBJ1-2,.,CASRTRAYGYTF,TGTGCAAGTCGCACCCGGGCCTATGGCTACACCTTC
TRBV27,.,TRBJ1-5,TRBD1,CASSRQGPGQPQHF,TGTGCCAGCAGTCGACAGGGCCCGGGGCAGCCCCAGCATTTT
TRBV6-2/TRBV6-3,.,TRBJ1-6,.,CASSERPPNSPLHF,TGTGCCAGCAGCGAAAGACCCCCGAATTCACCCCTCCACTTT
TRBV11-2,.,TRBJ1-2,.,CASSLDPGSGYTF,TGTGCCAGCAGCTTAGATCCAGGGAGCGGCTACACCTTC
TRBV4-2,.,TRBJ1-2,.,CASSQNPGGHQGNGYTF,TGTGCCAGCAGCCAAAACCCCGGGGGACATCAAGGGAATGGCTACACCTTC
TRBV11-2,.,TRBJ2-4,.,CASSLERARIAKNIQYF,TGTGCCAGCAGCTTAGAGAGGGCCCGGATAGCCAAAAACATTCAGTACTTC
TRBV7-9,.,TRBJ2-5,.,CASSLVWTEETQYF,TGTGCCAGCAGCTTAGTTTGGACAGAAGAGACCCAGTACTTC
TRBV6-1,.,TRBJ2-1,.,CASSEAMGSSYNEQFF,TGTGCCAGCAGTGAAGCCATGGGGAGCTCCTACAATGAGCAGTTCTTC
TRBV27,.,TRBJ2-1,TRBD2,CASSSQGFGGYNEQFF,TGTGCCAGCAGTTCTCAGGGTTTCGGGGGGTACAATGAGCAGTTCTTC
TRBV9,.,TRBJ2-7,.,CASSFLPTRGYEQYF,TGTGCCAGCAGCTTCCTCCCGACTAGGGGCTACGAGCAGTACTTC
TRBV29-1,.,TRBJ2-3,.,CSVVQLSESSTDTQYF,TGCAGCGTCGTACAATTAAGCGAAAGTAGCACAGATACGCAGTATTTT
TRBV28,.,TRBJ1-1,.,CASSRTQREAFF,TGTGCCAGCAGTCGGACTCAGAGGGAAGCTTTCTTT
TRBV19,.,TRBJ1-5,TRBD1,CASSPRTGDQPQHF,TGTGCCAGTAGTCCGAGGACAGGGGATCAGCCCCAGCATTTT
TRBV25-1,.,TRBJ1-1,.,CASTLNTEAFF,TGTGCCAGCACCCTGAACACTGAAGCTTTCTTT
TRBV7-2,few,TRBJ1-1,.,CASSFGGAGVNTEAFF,TGTGCCAGCAGCTTTGGAGGGGCCGGGGTGAACACTGAAGCTTTCTTT
TRBV6-5,.,TRBJ1-4,.,CASNLGGANEKLFF,TGTGCCAGCAATCTAGGGGGGGCTAATGAAAAACTGTTTTTT
TRBV7-2,once,TRBJ2-5,.,CASSLGEKETQYF,TGTGCCAGCAGCTTAGGGGAAAAAGAGACCCAGTACTTC
TRBV27,.,TRBJ1-2,.,CASSLSWGNSHGYTF,TGTGCCAGCAGTTTATCATGGGGTAACTCTCATGGCTACACCTTC
TRBV9,.,TRBJ2-6,.,CASSLSGSLDVLTF,TGTGCCAGCAGCTTAAGTGGAAGCCTCGACGTCCTGACTTTC